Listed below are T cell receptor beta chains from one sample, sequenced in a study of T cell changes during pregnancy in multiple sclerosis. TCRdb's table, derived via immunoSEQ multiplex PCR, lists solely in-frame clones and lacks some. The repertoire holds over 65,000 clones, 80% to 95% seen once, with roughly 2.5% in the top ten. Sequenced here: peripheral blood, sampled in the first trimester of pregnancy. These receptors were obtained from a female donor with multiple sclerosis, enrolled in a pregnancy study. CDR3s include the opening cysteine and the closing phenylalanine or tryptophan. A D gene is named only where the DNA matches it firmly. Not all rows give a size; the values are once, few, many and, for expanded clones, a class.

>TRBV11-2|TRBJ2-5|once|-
TGTGCCAGCAGCTCCCTGCGGAGAAGAGGGGAGACCCAGTACTTC
CASSSLRRRGETQYF
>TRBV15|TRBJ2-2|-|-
TGTGCCACCAGCAGACAAGCTAACACCGGGGAGCTGTTTTTT
CATSRQANTGELFF
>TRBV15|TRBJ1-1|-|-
TGTGCCACCAGCAGAGAGGGGGCGGCGAATGAAGCTTTCTTT
CATSREGAANEAFF
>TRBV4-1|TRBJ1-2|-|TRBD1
TGCGCCAGCAGCCAAGATGCCCGGACAGGGAGGCCTGGCTACACCTTC
CASSQDARTGRPGYTF
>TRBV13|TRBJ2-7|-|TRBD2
TGTGCCAGCAGCGGGTTGCGCGGGGGGGTGACCTACGAGCAGTACTTC
CASSGLRGGVTYEQYF
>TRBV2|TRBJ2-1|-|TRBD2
TGTGCCTCAGGGGGACCGGGACTAGCGGCGAATGAGCAGTTCTTC
CASGGPGLAANEQFF
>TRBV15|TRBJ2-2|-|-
TGTGCCACCAGCAGCAGAAGGGGCCGGACGAACACCGGGGAGCTGTTTTTT
CATSSRRGRTNTGELFF
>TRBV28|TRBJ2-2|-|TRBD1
TGTGCCAGCAGCCCACCCGGGACAGGGACCACCGGGGAGCTGTTTTTT
CASSPPGTGTTGELFF
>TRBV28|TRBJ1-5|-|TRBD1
TGTGCCAGCAGTCCCAGGGGGCTTGTCAATCAGCCCCAGCATTTT
CASSPRGLVNQPQHF
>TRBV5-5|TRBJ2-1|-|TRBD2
TGTGCCAGCAGCCCCGGACTTCGGAAAGCGGGGGTCCACAATGAGCAGTTCTTC
CASSPGLRKAGVHNEQFF
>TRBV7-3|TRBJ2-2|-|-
TGTGCCAGCAGCCCTATTTCCCTAGGGGAGCTGTTTTTT
CASSPISLGELFF
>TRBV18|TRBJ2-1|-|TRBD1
TGTGCCAGCTCATCGACAGGGCGCAATGAGCAGTTCTTC
CASSSTGRNEQFF
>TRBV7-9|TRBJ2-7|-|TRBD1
TGTGCCAGCAGCTCCCCGGGACAGGATCACTCCTACGAGCAGTACTTC
CASSSPGQDHSYEQYF
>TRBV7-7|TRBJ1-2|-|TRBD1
TGTGCCAGCAGCTTTTACCGACAGGGGCCCTTCTATGGCTACACCTTC
CASSFYRQGPFYGYTF